A single sample is the source of the 24 T cell receptor beta chains below, sequenced in a study of cytomegalovirus exposure and HLA in healthy donors. The PCR used 60 Vbeta and 13 Jbeta primers. Assay: immunoSEQ multiplex PCR; the TCRdb copy retains only in-frame clones and omits some. The sample has about 190,000 clones, approximately 75% seen once. Sequencing was done on a sample of PBMCs. Source of these receptors: a man in his thirties or forties in good health and CMV-seropositive.

The chain employs TRBV5-1 and TRBJ1-5; the D is unclear. Trimming pared 0 bases from V and 5 bases from J, leaving 6 bases between. The germline gives CDR1 SGHRS, CDR2 YFSETQ. The CDR3 runs to 13 residues. CDR3 sequence reads: CASSLDADQPQHF. The CDR3, as DNA: TGCGCCAGCAGCTTGGACGCGGATCAGCCCCAGCATTTT.

The genes are TRBV6-1 and TRBJ1-6; D is possibly TRBD1 (6 bases). Germline CDR1 is MNHNS and CDR2 is SASEGT. V shed 6 bases and J shed 9 bases, with 12 bases lying between them. The CDR3 runs to 13 residues. The CDR3 loop is CASRAGDGSPLHF. In nucleotides, the CDR3 is TGTGCCAGCAGGGCAGGGGACGGTTCACCCCTCCACTTT.

This rearrangement joins TRBV5-4 to TRBJ2-3; TRBD2 aligns across 8 bases. V gave up 6 bases and J gave up 5 bases; unmatched junction bases: 11. This CDR3 is 15 amino acids long. The germline CDR1 and CDR2 sequences are SGHNT and YYREEE (reference sequence). CDR3 DNA sequence: TGTGCCAGCACCACACCCGGGGGGGCCGGAGATACGCAGTATTTT. Protein: CASTTPGGAGDTQYF.

This clone was recorded only once. Other DNA sequences in this specimen translate into the identical CDR3. This chain links TRBV27 with TRBJ2-1; 11 bases agree with TRBD2. Losses at the gene ends were 4 bases for V and 3 bases for J; bases not matched to a gene: 2. The germline gives CDR1 MNHEY, CDR2 SMNVEV (reference sequence). The CDR3 has 15 amino acids. The CDR3 region is CASSSGTSGYNEQFF. The CDR3 DNA reads TGTGCCAGCAGTTCCGGGACTAGCGGCTACAATGAGCAGTTCTTC.

The V and J genes are TRBV6-6 and TRBJ2-5; D possibly corresponds to TRBD1 (7 bases). Germline lookup yields CDR1 MNHNY and CDR2 SVGAGI (reference sequence). V lost 2 bases and J lost 5, with 15 bases in between. The CDR3 runs to 15 residues. This CDR3 is CASSYGGGGSETQYF. The CDR3 nucleotides read TGTGCCAGCAGTTACGGTGGAGGGGGCTCGGAGACCCAGTACTTC.

The chain has TRBV15 and TRBJ2-1; 8 bases align to TRBD1. CDR1 is LNHNV, CDR2 YYDKDF, per germline (reference sequence). The CDR3 covers 14 residues. The V and J ends lost 5 bases and 9 bases, in that order; junction bases with no gene match: 9. CDR3 sequence reads: CATSGAPQGAEQFF. CDR3 sequence (DNA): TGTGCCACCAGCGGCGCACCCCAGGGGGCTGAGCAGTTCTTC. Drawing the rest from reference TRBV15 and TRBJ2-1, the complete variable domain is DAMVIQNPRYQVTQFGKPVTLSCSQTLNHNVMYWYQQKSSQAPKLLFHYYDKDFNNEADTPDNFQSRRPNTSFCFLDIRSPGLGDTAMYLCATSGAPQGAEQFFGPGTRLTVL.

The chain links TRBV6-1 to TRBJ1-1; 8 positions match TRBD1. Germline V lookup: CDR1 MNHNS, CDR2 SASEGT. V lost 10 bases to trimming and J lost 4 bases; unmatched junction nucleotides: 14. The CDR3 consists of 15 residues. The CDR3 coding sequence is TGTGCCACCACTACAGGGGGTACCCTGGGCACTGAAGCTTTCTTT. Its protein is CATTTGGTLGTEAFF.

The chain recombines TRBV6-6 with TRBJ2-1; D is possibly TRBD2 (5 bases). Per germline, CDR1 MNHNY and CDR2 SVGAGI (reference sequence). Trimming stripped 7 bases from V and 4 bases from J, with 8 bases between. The CDR3 is 12 amino acids. This chain's CDR3 is CASTEAYNEQFF. CDR3 coding DNA: TGTGCCAGCACGGAGGCTTACAATGAGCAGTTCTTC.

The genes are TRBV28 and TRBJ2-1; 9 bases match TRBD2. Germline trimming cut 4 bases from V and 0 bases from J; bases unmatched to any gene: 1. Germline-derived CDR1 and CDR2 are MDHEN and SYDVKM. This CDR3 is built from 15 residues. The CDR3 loop is CASSSTSGSYNEQFF. The CDR3 DNA reads TGTGCCAGCAGTTCGACTAGCGGCTCCTACAATGAGCAGTTCTTC.

This clone was seen once. J is TRBJ2-3 and V is TRBV19; TRBD2 agrees at 10 bases. CDR3 length: 13 amino acids. The V and J ends lost 7 bases and 4 bases, in that order; junction bases with no gene match: 2. The V gene's germline CDR1 is LNHDA and CDR2 SQIVND (reference sequence). The CDR3 is CASKSGGADTQYF. CDR3 bases: TGTGCCAGTAAAAGCGGGGGGGCAGATACGCAGTATTTT.

This clone was picked up one time. The V gene is TRBV7-2, the J gene TRBJ1-5; the D gene is possibly TRBD1 (6 bases). The CDR3 is 15 residues long. V dropped 5 bases and J dropped 3 bases, with 14 bases sitting between them. CDR1 is SGHTA, CDR2 FQGNSA, per germline. CDR3 loop: CASSLIGGYNQPQHF. CDR3 DNA sequence: TGTGCCAGCAGCCTTATAGGGGGTTACAATCAGCCCCAGCATTTT.

There are a few counts of this clone. The chain couples TRBV20-1 to TRBJ1-5; D is unclear. Germline V CDR1 and CDR2: DFQATT, SNEGSKA (reference sequence). This CDR3 has 10 amino acids. Between the trimmed V and J ends, which lost 5 bases and 6 bases, there was a span of 5 bases. DNA of the CDR3: TGCAGTGCTGCGGGTCAGCCCCAGCATTTT. Protein product: CSAAGQPQHF.

The chain carries TRBV19 and TRBJ2-3, with 11 bases identical to TRBD2. The V gene's germline CDR1 is LNHDA and CDR2 SQIVND (reference sequence). V shed 6 bases, J shed 0 bases, and the junction held 11 bases outside the gene matches. The length of the CDR3 is 18 residues. CDR3 sequence (DNA): TGTGCCAGTAGCCTGGGGACTAGCGGTTCCCCTAGCACAGATACGCAGTATTTT. This gives the protein CASSLGTSGSPSTDTQYF.

This sequence joins TRBV30 and TRBJ1-2, with 8 bases fitting TRBD1. CDR1 is GTSNPN, CDR2 SVGIG, per germline (reference sequence). The CDR3 length is 13 residues. V was pared by 3 bases and J by 4 bases, with 4 bases of the junction left unmatched. CDR3 in DNA: TGTGCCTGGAGCGAAACAGGGGGCTATGGCTACACCTTC. Translating gives CAWSETGGYGYTF.

The genes are TRBV27 and TRBJ1-2; D perhaps matches TRBD1 (6 bases). The CDR3 sequence is 15 residues long. The V end lost 6 bases, the J end lost 8 bases, and 22 bases lay between the germline ends. CDR1 is MNHEY and CDR2 is SMNVEV in the germline V gene (reference sequence). The CDR3 is CASSPTRQALGGYTF. In DNA, the CDR3 is TGTGCCAGCAGCCCTACTCGACAGGCCTTGGGGGGCTACACCTTC.

This chain uses TRBV4-3 with TRBJ2-7; 7 nucleotides agree with TRBD1. Per germline, CDR1 LGHNA and CDR2 YSLEER. This CDR3 has 15 amino acids. V lost 3 bases to trimming and J lost 2 bases; unmatched junction nucleotides: 7. CDR3 region: CASSQGPGGPYEQYF. The CDR3 DNA sequence: TGCGCCAGCAGCCAGGGTCCAGGGGGACCCTACGAGCAGTACTTC.

This clone is termed medium-sized. The V gene is TRBV6-5, the J gene TRBJ2-1; TRBD2 aligns across 7 bases. Trimming at V came to 6 bases and at J to 0 bases, leaving 5 bases not matched to a gene. Germline V gene sequence: CDR1 MNHEY, CDR2 SVGAGI. The CDR3 is 15 residues long. The CDR3 DNA follows: TGTGCCAGCAGCTCTAGCGGCAGCTCCTACAATGAGCAGTTCTTC. Encoded protein: CASSSSGSSYNEQFF.

J is TRBJ2-4 and V is TRBV9; the D gene is possibly TRBD2 (5 bases). CDR3 size: 19 residues. V was trimmed by 0 bases and J by 3 bases, leaving 22 bases between them. CDR1 and CDR2 from the germline V gene are SGDLS and YYNGEE. The CDR3 nucleotides are TGTGCCAGCAGCGTAGGAGACTACCGAACACCAAGGGACAAAAACATTCAGTACTTC. Amino acid sequence: CASSVGDYRTPRDKNIQYF.

This clone occurred once. V usage is TRBV5-1 and J usage is TRBJ2-3, with TRBD1 identical over 10 bases. Germline loops: CDR1 SGHRS, CDR2 YFSETQ. With 3 bases clipped from V and 3 bases from J, the junction kept 4 bases outside the gene matches. The CDR3 has 15 residues. The DNA for the CDR3 is TGCGCCAGCAGCTCTGGACAGGGGGTAACAGATACGCAGTATTTT. The encoded protein is CASSSGQGVTDTQYF.

The V and J genes are TRBV30 and TRBJ1-1; D not resolved. Germline CDR1 is GTSNPN and CDR2 is SVGIG (reference sequence). This CDR3 spans 14 amino acids. Deletions cut 1 base from V and 12 bases from J, with 21 bases between. The CDR3 sequence: CAWSEEGLRTEPFF. The DNA for the CDR3 is TGTGCCTGGAGTGAGGAGGGCCTAAGGACCGAACCTTTCTTT. The whole variable domain, filled in from reference TRBV30 and TRBJ1-1, reads SQTIHQWPATLVQPVGSPLSLECTVEGTSNPNLYWYRQAAGRGLQLLFYSVGIGQISSEVPQNLSASRPQDRQFILSSKKLLLSDSGFYLCAWSEEGLRTEPFFGQGTRLTVV.

The chain carries TRBV15 and TRBJ1-2, with 7 bases fitting TRBD1. This CDR3 comprises 12 residues. Trimming took 9 bases from V and 4 from J; bases not matched to a gene: 5. CDR1 is LNHNV, CDR2 YYDKDF, per germline (reference sequence). DNA of the CDR3: TGTGCCACTGGGACAGAACCCTATGGCTACACCTTC. Translation: CATGTEPYGYTF.

The V and J genes are TRBV28 and TRBJ2-7; 10 bases map to TRBD2. Germline CDR1 MDHEN, CDR2 SYDVKM. This CDR3 region has 16 residues. V lost 1 base, J lost 4 bases, and 7 bases stayed unmatched. For the CDR3, the DNA is TGTGCCAGCAGTTTATTAGCTAGCGGGAGAGCATACGAGCAGTACTTC. Residues: CASSLLASGRAYEQYF.

The chain joins TRBV7-2 to TRBJ2-3, with 8 bases aligning to TRBD2. The V segment lost 5 bases and the J segment 1 base; nucleotides outside the gene matches: 5. Germline CDR1 and CDR2: SGHTA and FQGNSA. The CDR3 extends over 15 amino acids. CDR3 coding DNA: TGTGCCAGCAGCCCGCGGGGGGACCGCACAGATACGCAGTATTTT. Its protein product is CASSPRGDRTDTQYF.

This clone was observed once. This chain connects TRBV11-2 to TRBJ1-6; D remains ambiguous. This CDR3 has 12 residues. Per the germline V gene, CDR1 is SGHAT and CDR2 is FQNNGV. The ends were cut back, 5 bases at V and 7 bases at J, with 6 bases in the middle. The CDR3 region is CASSLTNSPLHF. CDR3 nucleotides: TGTGCCAGCAGCCTAACGAATTCACCCCTCCACTTT. Drawing the rest from reference TRBV11-2 and TRBJ1-6, the complete variable domain is EAGVAQSPRYKIIEKRQSVAFWCNPISGHATLYWYQQILGQGPKLLIQFQNNGVVDDSQLPKDRFSAERLKGVDSTLKIQPAKLEDSAVYLCASSLTNSPLHFGNGTRLTVT.